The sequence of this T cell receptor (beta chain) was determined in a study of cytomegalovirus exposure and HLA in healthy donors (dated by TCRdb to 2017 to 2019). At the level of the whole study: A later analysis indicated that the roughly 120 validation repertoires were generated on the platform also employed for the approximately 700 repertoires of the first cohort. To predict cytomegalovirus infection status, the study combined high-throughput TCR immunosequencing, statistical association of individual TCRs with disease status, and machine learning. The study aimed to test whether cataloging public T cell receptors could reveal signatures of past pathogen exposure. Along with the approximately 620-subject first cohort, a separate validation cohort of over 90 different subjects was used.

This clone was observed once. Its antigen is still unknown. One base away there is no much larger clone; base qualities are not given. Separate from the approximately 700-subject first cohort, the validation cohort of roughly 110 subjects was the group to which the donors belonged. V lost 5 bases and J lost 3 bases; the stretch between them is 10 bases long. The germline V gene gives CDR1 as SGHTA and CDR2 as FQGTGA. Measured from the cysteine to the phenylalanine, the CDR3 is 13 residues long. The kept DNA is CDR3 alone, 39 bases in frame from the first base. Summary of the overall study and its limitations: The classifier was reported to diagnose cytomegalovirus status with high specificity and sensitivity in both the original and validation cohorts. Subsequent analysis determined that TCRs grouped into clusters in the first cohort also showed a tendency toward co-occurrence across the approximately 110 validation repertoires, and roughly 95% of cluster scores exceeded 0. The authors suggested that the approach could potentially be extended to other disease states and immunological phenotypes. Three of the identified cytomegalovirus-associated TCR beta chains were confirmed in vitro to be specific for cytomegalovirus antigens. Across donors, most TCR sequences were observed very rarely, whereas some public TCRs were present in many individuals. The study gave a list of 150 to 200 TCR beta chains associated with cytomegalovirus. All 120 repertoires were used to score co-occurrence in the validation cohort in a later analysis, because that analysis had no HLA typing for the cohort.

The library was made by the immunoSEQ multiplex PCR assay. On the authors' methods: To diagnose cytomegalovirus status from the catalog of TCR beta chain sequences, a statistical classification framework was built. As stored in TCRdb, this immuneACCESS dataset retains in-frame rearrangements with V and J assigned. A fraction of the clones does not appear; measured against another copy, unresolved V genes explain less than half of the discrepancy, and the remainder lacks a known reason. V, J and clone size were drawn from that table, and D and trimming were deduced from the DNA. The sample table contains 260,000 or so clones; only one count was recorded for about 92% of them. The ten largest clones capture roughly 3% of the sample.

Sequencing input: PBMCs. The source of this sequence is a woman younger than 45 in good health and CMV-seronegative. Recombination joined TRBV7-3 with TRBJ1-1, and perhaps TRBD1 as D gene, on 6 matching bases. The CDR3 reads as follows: CASSPNRDTEAFF. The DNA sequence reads TGTGCCAGCAGCCCGAACAGGGACACTGAAGCTTTCTTT.